Listed below are T cell receptor beta chains from one sample, sequenced in a study of cytomegalovirus exposure and HLA in healthy donors. TCRdb keeps only in-frame clones here, not all; method: immunoSEQ multiplex PCR. The sample lists over 100,000 clones, 82% occurring once. Sequencing was done on a sample of PBMCs. Receptors originate from a woman in her 50s in good health and CMV-seropositive. Each CDR3 is given with its conserved first and last residue. The order of the fields is V gene, D gene, clone size, J gene, CDR3 length, CDR3 DNA, CDR3 protein. D genes are given only for firm matches. Size is stated for part of the rows, as once, few or many counts, or as a class when the clone is expanded.

>TRBV15|.|.|TRBJ1-1|12
TGTGCCACCAGCAGAGTTGACTCTGAAGCTTTCTTT
CATSRVDSEAFF
>TRBV29-1|TRBD1|.|TRBJ1-5|14
TGCAGCGCAGGGGGGACAGGGCAAAATCAGCCCCAGCATTTT
CSAGGTGQNQPQHF
>TRBV27|.|.|TRBJ2-1|13
TGTGCCAGCAGTTCAGGGCGGGGCAATGAGCAGTTCTTC
CASSSGRGNEQFF
>TRBV28|.|.|TRBJ1-3|14
TGTGCCAGCAGTTTCGCCGGCTCTGGAAACACCATATATTTT
CASSFAGSGNTIYF
>TRBV7-3|.|.|TRBJ2-5|13
TGTGCCAGCAGCTTAAGTGTCCTCGGGGAGCAGTACTTC
CASSLSVLGEQYF
>TRBV7-9|.|.|TRBJ1-1|16
TGTGCCAGCAGCCCACCCCCAGGGACTCCGAACACTGAAGCTTTCTTT
CASSPPPGTPNTEAFF
>TRBV19|.|.|TRBJ1-2|12
TGTGCCAGTAGTATGTGGAGGTATGGCTACACCTTC
CASSMWRYGYTF
>TRBV27|.|.|TRBJ2-1|12
TGTGCCAGCCGTTTAAACCAGGGTCTTGAGTTCTTC
CASRLNQGLEFF
>TRBV28|.|.|TRBJ1-1|14
TGTGCCAGCAGTTTGGCCATAATGAACACTGAAGCTTTCTTT
CASSLAIMNTEAFF
>TRBV28|.|.|TRBJ1-1|15
TGTGCCAGCAGTTTAGAGAGGGGGGGGAACACTGAAGCTTTCTTT
CASSLERGGNTEAFF
>TRBV19|.|.|TRBJ1-1|11
TGTGCCAGTAATCGGTACACTGAAGCTTTCTTT
CASNRYTEAFF
>TRBV29-1|.|.|TRBJ1-6|17
TGCAGCGTCGCCTACAGGGAACACCAATCCTATAATTCACCCCTCCACTTT
CSVAYREHQSYNSPLHF
>TRBV28|TRBD1|.|TRBJ1-1|14
TGTGCCAGCAGTTTCTTGGACAGGGGAACTGAAGCTTTCTTT
CASSFLDRGTEAFF
>TRBV6-5|.|few|TRBJ2-1|15
TGTGCCAGCAGTCGTGACTTCGACTCGGACAATGAGCAGTTCTTC
CASSRDFDSDNEQFF
>TRBV9|.|.|TRBJ2-3|14
TGTGCCAGCAGCGGATCAGGGTCCACAGATACGCAGTATTTT
CASSGSGSTDTQYF
>TRBV9|.|.|TRBJ1-2|15
TGTGCCAGCAGCGTAGCGGCACCGGGGGACTATGGCTACACCTTC
CASSVAAPGDYGYTF
>TRBV5-4|.|.|TRBJ1-1|15
TGTGCCAGCAGCTTGGCCAAACAGTTGAACACTGAAGCTTTCTTT
CASSLAKQLNTEAFF
>TRBV29-1|TRBD2|.|TRBJ2-3|14
TGCAGCGTTGCTAGCGGGAGGTGGACAGATACGCAGTATTTT
CSVASGRWTDTQYF
>TRBV5-1|TRBD1|.|TRBJ2-1|19
TGCGCCAGCAGCCCCGGACAGGGCCACCGGAGTTACGGGAAGGGTGAGCAGTTCTTC
CASSPGQGHRSYGKGEQFF
>TRBV6-6|TRBD2|.|TRBJ2-2|16
TGTGCCAGCAGTTATGGACTAGCGGGAGTGGCCGGGGAGCTGTTTTTT
CASSYGLAGVAGELFF
>TRBV7-2|.|.|TRBJ1-3|16
TGTGCCAGCAGCAAGAGGGTTGCGGCCTCTGGAAACACCATATATTTT
CASSKRVAASGNTIYF
>TRBV9|TRBD1|once|TRBJ2-1|14
TGTGCCAGTACGACAGGGGTGTCCTACAATGAGCAGTTCTTC
CASTTGVSYNEQFF
>TRBV27|TRBD2|.|TRBJ2-3|16
TGTGCCAGCGCTCGACTAGCGGGGGCATTCACAGATACGCAGTATTTT
CASARLAGAFTDTQYF
>TRBV19|.|.|TRBJ1-3|12
TGTGCCAGTAGTATATATGGAGACACCATATATTTT
CASSIYGDTIYF
>TRBV30|.|once|TRBJ2-7|12
TGTGCCTGGAGTGTCGGGTCCTACGAGCAGTACTTC
CAWSVGSYEQYF
>TRBV4-1|.|few|TRBJ2-7|15
TGCGCCAGCAGCCAAGCGTCTTTTAGCTCCTACGAGCAGTACTTC
CASSQASFSSYEQYF
>TRBV19|TRBD1|.|TRBJ1-5|13
TGTGCCAGTAGTACAGGGGGCGGTCAGCCCCAGCATTTT
CASSTGGGQPQHF
>TRBV6-6|.|.|TRBJ2-7|15
TGTGCCAGCAGTTACACGCCAGGGGTATCCTACGAGCAGTACTTC
CASSYTPGVSYEQYF